This TCR beta chain was identified during a study of blood T cell repertoires in COVID-19. Background on the study: The cDNA or gDNA used as material had been derived from T cells, B-cell-depleted T cells, or PBMCs.

Under the authors' procedure: By means of reference gene primer amplification, nucleated cell counts were estimated. Clones were read by immunoSEQ multiplex PCR, and TCRdb kept only the in-frame ones, dropping some. The DNA was the basis for D and trimming; V, J and clone size are from that table. The data contain more than 65,000 clones, around 88% of them seen just once; the ten biggest clones take up roughly 5%. With V trimmed by 5 bases and J by 7 bases, 3 bases remained unmatched. CDR1 is SNHLY, CDR2 FYNNEI, per germline. The CDR3 has 13 residues. The chain carries TRBV2 and TRBJ1-4; the match to TRBD1 covers 8 bases. The sequence derives from a man in his fifties or sixties with acute or convalescent COVID-19. Sequencing was carried out using peripheral blood. CDR3 sequence reads: CASSLDRGEKLFF. For the CDR3, the DNA is TGTGCCAGCAGTTTAGACAGGGGTGAAAAACTGTTTTTT.